A single T cell receptor (beta chain) is shown here with its context. The CDR3 is 14 amino acids. With V trimmed by 6 bases and J by 7 bases, 6 bases remained unmatched. CDR1 and CDR2 (germline): MNHNY, SVGAGI (reference sequence). TCRdb redid the calling of the RT-PCR reads with MiXCR, one entry per CDR3 protein. The sample consists of more than 600,000 distinct CDR3 sequences, approximately 15% of them appearing once. This rearrangement joins TRBV6-6 to TRBJ2-2; the match to TRBD2 covers 9 bases. This clonotype originated in a female donor in good health, serving as a healthy control. Sequenced input: memory CD4+ T cells from blood. CDR3 protein: CASRVAGEVGELFF. DNA of the CDR3: TGTGCCAGCAGGGTAGCGGGAGAAGTCGGGGAGCTGTTTTTT.